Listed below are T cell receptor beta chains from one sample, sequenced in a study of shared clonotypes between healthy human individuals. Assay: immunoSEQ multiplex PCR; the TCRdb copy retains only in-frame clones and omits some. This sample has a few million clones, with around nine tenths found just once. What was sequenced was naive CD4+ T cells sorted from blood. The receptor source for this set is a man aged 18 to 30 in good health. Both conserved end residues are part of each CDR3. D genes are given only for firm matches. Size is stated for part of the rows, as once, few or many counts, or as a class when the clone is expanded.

CDR3nt: TGTGCCAGCAGTGAAGAGTATAACTATGGCTACACCTTC; CDR3aa: CASSEEYNYGYTF; abundance: NA; d_gene: NA; j_gene: TRBJ1-2; v_gene: TRBV2
CDR3nt: TGTGCCAGCAGCGTAGTCCCTAGCGGGAGTGACGAGCAGTACTTC; CDR3aa: CASSVVPSGSDEQYF; abundance: NA; d_gene: TRBD2; j_gene: TRBJ2-7; v_gene: TRBV9
CDR3nt: TGCGCCAGCAGCTTGGGTAGCGGGGGGTACAATGAGCAGTTCTTC; CDR3aa: CASSLGSGGYNEQFF; abundance: NA; d_gene: TRBD2; j_gene: TRBJ2-1; v_gene: TRBV5-1
CDR3nt: TGTGCCAGCAGCTCCCCCCCCAGGATGGACATTCAGTACTTC; CDR3aa: CASSSPPRMDIQYF; abundance: NA; d_gene: NA; j_gene: TRBJ2-4; v_gene: TRBV7-2
CDR3nt: TGTGCCAGCACTCTAACGACAGGGGGCGGCACTGAAGCTTTCTTT; CDR3aa: CASTLTTGGGTEAFF; abundance: NA; d_gene: TRBD1; j_gene: TRBJ1-1; v_gene: TRBV27
CDR3nt: TGTGCCAGCAGTGGTCCGGGCCTCACAGATACGCAGTATTTT; CDR3aa: CASSGPGLTDTQYF; abundance: NA; d_gene: NA; j_gene: TRBJ2-3; v_gene: TRBV28
CDR3nt: TGTGCCAGCAAGGGACAGGGGGTATCTGAAGCTTTCTTT; CDR3aa: CASKGQGVSEAFF; abundance: NA; d_gene: TRBD1; j_gene: TRBJ1-1; v_gene: TRBV25-1
CDR3nt: TGTGTCAGCAGCTTAGTGGAGGGAACCTATGGCTACACCTTC; CDR3aa: CVSSLVEGTYGYTF; abundance: NA; d_gene: NA; j_gene: TRBJ1-2; v_gene: TRBV7-2
CDR3nt: TGTGCGGGGGCTAGCGGGGCCTCCTACGAGCAGTACTTC; CDR3aa: CAGASGASYEQYF; abundance: NA; d_gene: TRBD2; j_gene: TRBJ2-7; v_gene: TRBV30
CDR3nt: TGTGCCAGCAGTTACTCGGGCCAGAAGGAGACCCAGTACTTC; CDR3aa: CASSYSGQKETQYF; abundance: NA; d_gene: NA; j_gene: TRBJ2-5; v_gene: TRBV6-5
CDR3nt: TGTGCCAGCAGTCCAACTAGCGTCGGCACAGATACGCAGTATTTT; CDR3aa: CASSPTSVGTDTQYF; abundance: NA; d_gene: TRBD2; j_gene: TRBJ2-3; v_gene: TRBV6-6
CDR3nt: TGCGCCAGCTCCTGGACGGGAACTGAAGCTTTCTTT; CDR3aa: CASSWTGTEAFF; abundance: few; d_gene: NA; j_gene: TRBJ1-1; v_gene: TRBV10-2
CDR3nt: TGTGCCAGCACTGAGACGTCTGAAGCTTTCTTT; CDR3aa: CASTETSEAFF; abundance: NA; d_gene: NA; j_gene: TRBJ1-1; v_gene: TRBV6-6
CDR3nt: TGTGCCAGCAGCGCCGGGTACCAAGAGACCCAGTACTTC; CDR3aa: CASSAGYQETQYF; abundance: NA; d_gene: NA; j_gene: TRBJ2-5; v_gene: TRBV6-1
CDR3nt: TGTGCCAGCAGCTTAACAGGGAATAATGAAAAACTGTTTTTT; CDR3aa: CASSLTGNNEKLFF; abundance: NA; d_gene: NA; j_gene: TRBJ1-4; v_gene: TRBV7-9